Listed below are T cell receptor beta chains from one sample, sequenced in a study of cytomegalovirus exposure and HLA in healthy donors. Assay: immunoSEQ multiplex PCR; the TCRdb copy retains only in-frame clones and omits some. The sample shows 110,000 or so clones, approximately 69% of them seen only once. Sequencing was carried out using PBMCs. These receptors were obtained from a woman aged 45-60 years in good health and CMV-seropositive. CDR3s include the opening cysteine and the closing phenylalanine or tryptophan. The D gene is left open where the match is weak. Not every row has a clone size; where given, it reads once, few, many or a size class.

v_gene,d_gene,len,abundance,j_gene,CDR3nt,CDR3aa
TRBV4-1,TRBD1,15,.,TRBJ1-2,TGCGCCAGCAGCCAAGAAAGGGGGCTCGTCTATGGCTACACCTTC,CASSQERGLVYGYTF
TRBV6-4,TRBD1,15,.,TRBJ2-3,TGTGCCAGCAGTTGGGACAGACAAAGCACAGATACGCAGTATTTT,CASSWDRQSTDTQYF
TRBV7-2,TRBD1,15,.,TRBJ1-6,TGTGCCAGCAGCTACGGACAGGAGTATAATTCACCCCTCCACTTT,CASSYGQEYNSPLHF
TRBV6-1,TRBD1,13,.,TRBJ2-5,TGTGCCAGCAGAGACAGGGTGAAAGAGACCCAGTACTTC,CASRDRVKETQYF
TRBV7-3,TRBD1,14,.,TRBJ2-1,TGTGCCAGCAGCTGGACAGGGAACGACAATGAGCAGTTCTTC,CASSWTGNDNEQFF
TRBV28,.,15,.,TRBJ2-3,TGTGCCAGCAGTTTAAGCTTACAGGGCACAGATACGCAGTATTTT,CASSLSLQGTDTQYF
TRBV7-8,TRBD1,13,.,TRBJ2-7,TGTGCCAGCAGCCCGGACAGGGGATACGAGCAGTACTTC,CASSPDRGYEQYF
TRBV7-2,.,13,.,TRBJ1-1,TGTGCCAGCAGCTTCCTGGGGCACACTGAAGCTTTCTTT,CASSFLGHTEAFF
TRBV7-2,.,13,.,TRBJ2-3,TGTGCCAGCAGCTTATCGCCCAGAGATACGCAGTATTTT,CASSLSPRDTQYF
TRBV10-3,.,14,.,TRBJ1-4,TGTGCCATCAGTGAGTCGCAGCGTAATGAAAAACTGTTTTTT,CAISESQRNEKLFF
TRBV9,TRBD2,15,.,TRBJ2-2,TGTGCCAGTTCTATCAGCGGGGGCTCCACCGGGGAGCTGTTTTTT,CASSISGGSTGELFF
TRBV5-1,TRBD2,15,.,TRBJ2-3,TGCGCCAGCAGCGCCCCGGGACTAGAGGCAGATACGCAGTATTTT,CASSAPGLEADTQYF
TRBV14,.,13,.,TRBJ1-2,TGTGCCAGCAGCCAAGAACCGGACTATGGCTACACCTTC,CASSQEPDYGYTF
TRBV7-2,TRBD1,16,.,TRBJ1-1,TGTGCCAGCAGCATGCCGGGACAGGGTAAGAACACTGAAGCTTTCTTT,CASSMPGQGKNTEAFF
TRBV27,.,15,.,TRBJ1-1,TGTGCCAGCAGTTTAGGAGTCGGGGTGAACACTGAAGCTTTCTTT,CASSLGVGVNTEAFF
TRBV10-3,TRBD2,17,.,TRBJ2-4,TGTGCCATCAGTGAGGGGACTAGCGGGGGTATCAAAAACATTCAGTACTTC,CAISEGTSGGIKNIQYF
TRBV4-1,TRBD1,15,.,TRBJ2-7,TGCGCCAGCAGCCAACCCGGGACAGGGGATCACGAGCAGTACTTC,CASSQPGTGDHEQYF
TRBV7-9,.,14,.,TRBJ2-3,TGTGCCAGCAGCTTATCGAACGGTGTAGATACGCAGTATTTT,CASSLSNGVDTQYF
TRBV5-1,TRBD1,14,.,TRBJ2-7,TGCGCCAGCAGCTCGGGACAGGGTGCCTACGAGCAGTACTTC,CASSSGQGAYEQYF
TRBV27,TRBD1,15,.,TRBJ2-7,TGTGCCAGCAGTTTATCGATTCACAGGGGGCTCGAGCAGTACTTC,CASSLSIHRGLEQYF
TRBV4-2,TRBD2,17,.,TRBJ2-1,TGTGCCAGCAGCCGCCTCTCTCTAGCGGGGGGGGGCAATGAGCAGTTCTTC,CASSRLSLAGGGNEQFF
TRBV10-3,.,14,.,TRBJ1-6,TGTGCCATCAGTGAGCCAGGACAGTCTTCACCCCTCCACTTT,CAISEPGQSSPLHF
TRBV30,TRBD1,15,.,TRBJ2-1,TGTGCCTGGAGTAACACAGGGGCCACTGGGAATGAGCAGTTCTTC,CAWSNTGATGNEQFF
TRBV5-1,.,18,few,TRBJ2-1,TGCGCCAGCAGCTTGGGAATCGGCGTCGGGAGTCTTTTCAATGAGCAGTTCTTC,CASSLGIGVGSLFNEQFF
TRBV7-2,.,13,.,TRBJ2-7,TGTGCCAGCACCGTAGACATGACCTACGAGCAGTACTTC,CASTVDMTYEQYF
TRBV18,TRBD1,15,.,TRBJ1-2,TGTGCCAGCTCACCAGAGTCAACAGGGGCTGGCGGCTACACCTTC,CASSPESTGAGGYTF
TRBV28,.,15,.,TRBJ2-2,TGTGCCAGCAGTTTACAGCCTAGGTCCGCCGGGGAGCTGTTTTTT,CASSLQPRSAGELFF
TRBV5-6,.,14,.,TRBJ2-1,TGTGCCAGCAGCTTGACAGGAGATAACAATGAGCAGTTCTTC,CASSLTGDNNEQFF
TRBV18,TRBD2,16,.,TRBJ2-1,TGTGCCAGCTCGGGGCCCCTGACTAGCCTGTACAATGAGCAGTTCTTC,CASSGPLTSLYNEQFF
TRBV5-4,.,14,.,TRBJ1-1,TGTGCCAGCAGCTTGGAAGAGGCGAACACTGAAGCTTTCTTT,CASSLEEANTEAFF
TRBV2,.,12,.,TRBJ1-1,TGTGCCAGCATAGCGGGGACAACTGAAGCTTTCTTT,CASIAGTTEAFF
TRBV7-8,.,14,once,TRBJ1-5,TGTGCCAGCAGCTTGGGACAAGACTTATGGCCCCAGCATTTT,CASSLGQDLWPQHF
TRBV19,.,14,few,TRBJ2-5,TGTGCCAGTAGTATACAGGGTTTTGGGGAGACCCAGTACTTC,CASSIQGFGETQYF
TRBV11-2,.,12,.,TRBJ1-2,TGTGCCAGCAGCTCAGAAGGGGTTGGCTACACCTTC,CASSSEGVGYTF
TRBV28,.,12,.,TRBJ2-7,TGTGCCAGCAGTTACGTCCGGTACGAGCAGTACTTC,CASSYVRYEQYF
TRBV18,TRBD2,16,few,TRBJ2-3,TGTGCCAGCTCATCCCCAGCGGGAGGGCCCGCAGATACGCAGTATTTT,CASSSPAGGPADTQYF
TRBV7-2,TRBD2,16,once,TRBJ2-1,TGTGCCAGCAGCCCAGACATAGCGGGGACTTCGAATGAGCAGTTCTTC,CASSPDIAGTSNEQFF
TRBV6-1,.,14,.,TRBJ1-1,TGTGCCAGCAGGCAGGGATTCGAGGAAGCTGAAGCTTTCTTT,CASRQGFEEAEAFF
TRBV18,.,17,.,TRBJ1-1,TGTGCCAGCTCACCCCTTGGACAGCCTACACTGAACACTGAAGCTTTCTTT,CASSPLGQPTLNTEAFF
TRBV7-2,.,14,.,TRBJ2-7,TGTGCCAGCAGCTTTCAGGCAGGGGAGTACGAGCAGTACTTC,CASSFQAGEYEQYF
TRBV29-1,TRBD1,14,.,TRBJ2-3,TGCAGCGTGTATCGGGACAGGGGATCAGATACGCAGTATTTT,CSVYRDRGSDTQYF
TRBV11-3,.,13,.,TRBJ1-5,TGTGCCAGCAGCTCCGACAGAAATCAGCCCCAGCATTTT,CASSSDRNQPQHF
TRBV11-2,TRBD2,14,.,TRBJ2-7,TGTGCCAGCAGCTTCCTGACTAGCACTTACGAGCAGTACTTC,CASSFLTSTYEQYF
TRBV29-1,TRBD1,13,.,TRBJ1-1,TGCAGCGATCGGACAGGACGGGGCTCTGAAGCTTTCTTT,CSDRTGRGSEAFF
TRBV4-1,TRBD2,14,.,TRBJ2-1,TGCGCCAGCAGCAAAGCGGGAATCTACAATGAGCAGTTCTTC,CASSKAGIYNEQFF
TRBV28,.,16,.,TRBJ1-5,TGTGCCAGCAGTTTAGTCGATAGCGATAGCAATCAGCCCCAGCATTTT,CASSLVDSDSNQPQHF
TRBV6-5,.,15,.,TRBJ2-4,TGTGCCAGCAGCCCCTCATCGGGGGCCAAAAACATTCAGTACTTC,CASSPSSGAKNIQYF
TRBV7-2,.,14,.,TRBJ2-7,TGTGCCAGCAGCTTAGAGGGCAGGGGTTACGAGCAGTACTTC,CASSLEGRGYEQYF
TRBV7-2,TRBD1,14,.,TRBJ1-2,TGTGCCAGCAACTACCGACAGGGTGGCTATGGCTACACCTTC,CASNYRQGGYGYTF
TRBV5-4,.,14,.,TRBJ2-5,TGTGCCAGCAGCTCGCAGGGCCCGAGGGAGACCCAGTACTTC,CASSSQGPRETQYF
TRBV5-4,.,15,.,TRBJ2-5,TGTGCCAGCAGCTTGAATCGACAGCTTGGGGAGACCCAGTACTTC,CASSLNRQLGETQYF
TRBV10-3,.,16,.,TRBJ1-2,TGTGCCATCAGTGAGGGACATACGGCTGCTAACTATGGCTACACCTTC,CAISEGHTAANYGYTF
TRBV5-6,TRBD2,16,few,TRBJ2-3,TGTGCCAGCAGCACCGTGACTAGCGGAGGCACAGATACGCAGTATTTT,CASSTVTSGGTDTQYF
TRBV18,TRBD1,14,.,TRBJ2-7,TGTGCCAGCTCACCTCAGGGGGCGAATTACGAGCAGTACTTC,CASSPQGANYEQYF
TRBV6-5,TRBD1,15,few,TRBJ1-2,TGTGCCAGCAGAAGAGCCGGACAGGGCCACTATGGCTACACCTTC,CASRRAGQGHYGYTF
TRBV4-3,.,14,.,TRBJ1-1,TGCGCCAGCAGCCAGCCAGGGATGAACACTGAAGCTTTCTTT,CASSQPGMNTEAFF
TRBV18,.,12,.,TRBJ2-3,TGTGCCAGCTCATCGAGCACAGATACGCAGTATTTT,CASSSSTDTQYF
TRBV5-6,.,13,few,TRBJ1-1,TGTGCCAGCAGCCCAGGGGTCGTACCTGAAGCTTTCTTT,CASSPGVVPEAFF
TRBV15,TRBD1,16,.,TRBJ1-1,TGTGCCACCAGCAGAGGATTGGGAGAGGGGGCCACTGAAGCTTTCTTT,CATSRGLGEGATEAFF
TRBV5-1,TRBD1,14,.,TRBJ1-1,TGCGCCAGCACCCGACAGGGGCAGAACACTGAAGCTTTCTTT,CASTRQGQNTEAFF